A single sample gave rise to the 8 T cell receptor beta chains below, sequenced in a study of T cell repertoires in cytomegalovirus infection. TCRdb analysed the reads with MiXCR anew, one entry per CDR3 protein. The repertoire holds roughly 170,000 distinct CDR3 sequences, with 20% to 25% as singletons. These receptors' antigens are unknown. The sequencing here drew on CD8+ T cells from cultured PBMCs, taken from culture after CMV antigen stimulation. The receptors were gathered from a human donor in good health (CMV status not recorded). Some clones in this sample may be carry-over from other donors' samples.

In its sample, this clonotype was seen a few times. The V and J genes are TRBV6-6 and TRBJ1-2; D not certain. The CDR3 sequence is 14 residues long. CDR1 is MNHNY and CDR2 is SVGAGI in the germline V gene (reference sequence). The ends were cut back, 5 bases at V and 7 bases at J, with 17 bases in the middle. The CDR3 reads CASSPTKPFGGYTF. The CDR3 coding sequence is TGTGCCAGCAGTCCGACGAAGCCGTTCGGTGGCTACACCTTC.

CDR3 region: CASSQDRTGWGAPLHF. The CDR3 nucleotides read TGCGCCAGCAGCCAAGATCGGACAGGGTGGGGAGCACCCCTCCACTTT. This chain links TRBV4-3 with TRBJ1-6; 8 bases are shared with TRBD1. This CDR3 contains 16 residues. The junction had 9 bases not matched to a gene; V was cut back by 0 bases and J by 11 bases. Germline V lookup: CDR1 LGHNA, CDR2 YSLEER.

A few counts support this clonotype. V usage is TRBV7-2 and J usage is TRBJ2-3; TRBD2 matches at 7 bases. Losses at the gene ends were 6 bases for V and 2 bases for J; bases not matched to a gene: 8. CDR1 SGHTA and CDR2 FQGNSA come from the germline V gene. This CDR3 is 15 amino acids long. CDR3 region: CASRFGGTTTDTQYF. The CDR3 coding sequence is TGTGCCAGCAGATTTGGGGGGACTACCACAGATACGCAGTATTTT.

This clonotype was recorded only once. The CDR3 DNA follows: TGTGCCAGCAGTTTGAAGAGACAGGGGACCTACAATGAGCAGTTCTTC. Translation gives CASSLKRQGTYNEQFF. The gene calls are TRBV12-3 or TRBV12-4 and TRBJ2-1, with TRBD1 matching 8 bases. J gave up 2 bases and V 3 bases, and 6 bases lay outside the gene matches. This CDR3 spans 16 amino acids.

This clonotype showed up just a few times. V and J are TRBV20-1 and TRBJ1-2; 12 bases are shared with TRBD1. The junction had 12 bases not matched to a gene; V was cut back by 5 bases and J by 2 bases. This CDR3 comprises 17 residues. Germline loops: CDR1 DFQATT, CDR2 SNEGSKA (reference sequence). The CDR3 loop reads CSASPGTGGGGNYGYTF. The CDR3 DNA reads as TGCAGTGCTTCTCCCGGGACAGGGGGCGGGGGCAACTATGGCTACACCTTC.

The chain recombines TRBV7-6 with TRBJ2-2; 7 bases agree with TRBD1. After removal of 3 bases from V and 5 bases from J, the junction contained 9 bases not matched to a gene. The CDR3 spans 16 residues. Germline lookup yields CDR1 SGHVS and CDR2 FNYEAQ. CDR3 in amino acids: CASSFFVAGGTGELFF. The CDR3 region has the DNA TGTGCCAGCAGCTTCTTTGTGGCAGGGGGTACCGGGGAGCTGTTTTTT.

The chain employs TRBV4-1 and TRBJ2-7; D is possibly TRBD1 or TRBD2 (5 bases each). The CDR3 sequence is 15 residues long. From germline, CDR1 is MGHRA and CDR2 YSYEKL. V shed 2 bases and J shed 0 bases, with 11 bases lying between them. CDR3 sequence reads: CASSQTRGSSYEQYF. The DNA for the CDR3 is TGCGCCAGCAGCCAAACGAGGGGAAGCTCCTACGAGCAGTACTTC.

The chain combines TRBV7-9 with TRBJ2-7, with no clear D. Per the germline V gene, CDR1 is SEHNR and CDR2 is FQNEAQ (reference sequence). CDR3 size: 12 residues. The V and J ends lost 5 bases and 5 bases respectively, with 10 bases between them. Here the CDR3 reads CASSLDRNEQYF. The CDR3 region has the DNA TGTGCCAGCAGCCTCGACCGGAACGAGCAGTACTTC.